A single T cell receptor (beta chain) is shown here with its context. The antigen remains unidentified. This entry is derived from a study of cytomegalovirus exposure and HLA in healthy donors. Study at large: A data release that came early held some 79 million unique TCRs from HLA-typed donors.

This CDR3 has 19 amino acids. From germline, CDR1 is SGHRS and CDR2 YFSETQ. With 3 bases clipped from V and 0 bases from J, the junction kept 12 bases outside the gene matches. The PCR was carried out with 60 Vbeta primers and 13 Jbeta primers. The protocol was immunoSEQ multiplex PCR, while the TCRdb copy is restricted to in-frame clones and leaves out a portion. Among around 200,000 clones listed, 79% were seen once. Study-level results: About 90% or about 30% of the time was how often most TCR beta V segments were productive, according to an earlier analysis.

The chain links TRBV5-1 to TRBJ2-6; 7 bases are shared with TRBD1. Input material: PBMCs. This TCR was sampled from a woman in her 50s in good health and CMV-seronegative. CDR3 sequence: CASSSRDRERLSGANVLTF. DNA of the CDR3: TGCGCCAGCAGCTCCCGAGACAGGGAAAGACTCTCTGGGGCCAACGTCCTGACTTTC.